Below are 15 T cell receptor beta chains sequenced from a single sample in a study of blood T cells in healthy people across ages. Primed by a sample-barcoded 5' primer and a J-beta primer mix, a second PCR proceeded for about 6 to 12 cycles. TCRdb fed the 5' RACE reads into MiXCR, producing one record per CDR3 protein. This repertoire shows about 590,000 distinct CDR3 sequences, approximately 30% found once; its top ten account for about 15%. Sequenced input: blood. The receptors originated from a woman aged 80 or older in good health.

This clonotype was found once. This rearrangement joins TRBV7-9 to TRBJ2-7; the match to TRBD1 covers 7 bases. Germline V gives CDR1 SEHNR, CDR2 FQNEAQ (reference sequence). After removal of 1 base from V and 5 bases from J, the junction contained 8 bases not matched to a gene. The CDR3 length is 15 residues. The DNA for the CDR3 is TGTGCCAGCAGCTTAGAGGGGGCTAGATCCCACGAGCAGTACTTC. It codes for CASSLEGARSHEQYF.

Notes on this clonotype: A much larger clone differs by one base, so this may be a read error. The chain uses TRBV11-2 and TRBJ2-7; D not resolved. This CDR3 has 15 amino acids. Germline V gives CDR1 SGHAT, CDR2 FQNNGV. DNA for the CDR3: TGTGCCAGCAGCTTAGTTGGGATCTCGGGCGACGAGCGGTACTTC. Its protein is CASSLVGISGDERYF.

This clonotype was detected only a few times. The chain combines TRBV7-6 with TRBJ1-1; D uncertain. V lost 5 bases and J 4 bases, leaving 14 bases between the germline ends. The CDR3 sequence is 14 residues long. Germline V gives CDR1 SGHVS, CDR2 FNYEAQ. CDR3 in DNA: TGTGCCAGCAGCGCTAGGACTGGGAGCACTGAAGCTTTCTTT. Its protein is CASSARTGSTEAFF. Complete variable domain (other parts from reference TRBV7-6 and TRBJ1-1): GAGVSQSPRYKVTKRGQDVALRCDPISGHVSLYWYRQALGQGPEFLTYFNYEAQQDKSGLPNDRFSAERPEGSISTLTIQRTEQRDSAMYRCASSARTGSTEAFFGQGTRLTVV.

This clonotype was seen a handful of times. A read error may be the cause here, since a much bigger clone is one base away. This sequence joins TRBV6-1 and TRBJ2-4; no clear D. The tail of the sequence fits TRBJ2-7 better, so the J call may be wrong. From germline, CDR1 is MNHNS and CDR2 SASEGT. CDR3 length: 12 amino acids. DNA of the CDR3: TGTGCCAGCAGTGAAGCGTGGGACGAGCAGTACTTC. It encodes CASSEAWDEQYF.

This clonotype was seen a handful of times. CDR3 DNA: TGTGCCAGCAGTTTGAGGGGCAACTTCTATGGCTACACCTTC. Protein product: CASSLRGNFYGYTF. The chain carries TRBV27 and TRBJ1-2, with D possibly TRBD1 on 5 matching bases. Per the germline V gene, CDR1 is MNHEY and CDR2 is SMNVEV (reference sequence). V was pared by 3 bases and J by 4 bases, with 12 bases between. The CDR3 totals 14 residues.

This sequence joins TRBV12-3 or TRBV12-4 and TRBJ2-3; no definite D call. V lost 7 bases, J lost 6 bases, and 17 bases lay in between. The CDR3 runs to 14 residues. CDR3 DNA: TGTGCCAGCACCCTTAGGAAGTTCACGGATACGCAGTATTTT. Translation: CASTLRKFTDTQYF.

This clonotype was observed many times. V and J are TRBV7-3 and TRBJ2-7, with D perhaps matching TRBD2 (6 bases). The CDR3 sequence is 17 residues long. The V gene's germline CDR1 is SGHTA and CDR2 FQGTGA. V was cut by 4 bases and J by 6 bases, with 25 bases left in between. CDR3 protein: CASSSSPPGLGTGEQYF. In DNA form, the CDR3 reads TGTGCCAGCAGCTCTAGCCCACCAGGATTGGGGACTGGCGAGCAGTACTTC.

To note about this clonotype: Sequence at one end of the junction differs from germline and may be a read error. The J gene is TRBJ1-1, the V gene TRBV11-3; 7 nucleotides match TRBD1. Germline loops: CDR1 SGHNT, CDR2 YENEEA. The CDR3 spans 15 residues. This CDR3 reads CASSADRARNAEAFF. The CDR3 region has the DNA TGTGCCAGCAGCGCAGACAGGGCGAGGAACGCTGAAGCTTTCTTT.

Many counts were recorded for this clonotype. V is TRBV29-1 and J is TRBJ1-1; D is perhaps TRBD1 (6 bases). Trimming shortened V by 7 bases and J by 2 bases, and 17 bases separated the two germline ends. Germline CDR1 SQVTM, CDR2 ANQGSEA. This CDR3 is built from 14 residues. This CDR3 is CSGRQALGNTEAFF. The DNA of the CDR3 is TGCAGCGGGCGACAGGCCCTGGGAAACACTGAAGCTTTCTTT.

In its sample, this clonotype was seen a few times. The V and J genes are TRBV9 and TRBJ1-1, with TRBD1 matching over 8 bases. The junction had 3 bases not matched to a gene; V was cut back by 0 bases and J by 11 bases. Germline loops: CDR1 SGDLS, CDR2 YYNGEE. The CDR3 has 12 residues. The CDR3 protein is CASSVGDRRAFF. In DNA, the CDR3 is TGTGCCAGCAGCGTAGGGGACAGGCGGGCTTTCTTT.

The chain links TRBV20-1 to TRBJ1-4, with a possible D match to TRBD1 (5 bases). The V end lost 5 bases, the J end lost 4 bases, and 14 bases lay between the germline ends. The CDR3 extends over 14 amino acids. Germline V gene sequence: CDR1 DFQATT, CDR2 SNEGSKA (reference sequence). The DNA of the CDR3 is TGCAGTGCTGGCGTCGGGACGCTTAATGAAAAACTGTTTTTT. Protein sequence: CSAGVGTLNEKLFF.

Points on this clonotype: At one end the junction does not follow the germline gene, possibly because of a read error. The chain carries TRBV2 and TRBJ1-3; D is perhaps TRBD1 (5 bases). This CDR3 is 17 amino acids long. From germline, CDR1 is SNHLY and CDR2 FYNNEI. The CDR3, as DNA: TGTGCCAGCAGCGAAGACAGAGAGACATACTCTGGAAACACCATATATTTT. This encodes CASSEDRETYSGNTIYF.

Worth noting for this clonotype: Given a much more abundant clone one base away, this may be a read error. The gene calls are TRBV9 and TRBJ2-1, with 9 bases that match TRBD2. The ends lost 6 bases at V and 1 base at J; junction bases unmatched: 5. Per the germline V gene, CDR1 is SGDLS and CDR2 is YYNGEE. The CDR3 runs 15 residues. The CDR3 here is CASNPSGTSYNEQFF. The CDR3 coding sequence is TGTGCCAGCAACCCTAGCGGGACTTCCTACAATGAGCAGTTCTTC.

This chain joins TRBV7-2 and TRBJ2-4, with 11 positions matching TRBD2. Judging by the DNA end, TRBJ2-7 fits better; the J call may be wrong. Per the germline V gene, CDR1 is SGHTA and CDR2 is FQGNSA. The CDR3 contains 18 residues. As DNA, the CDR3 is TGTGCCAGCAGCTTAGTCGGAACTAGCGGGGGTAACGCCTACGAGCAGTACTTC. Protein: CASSLVGTSGGNAYEQYF.

At least ten counts were recorded for this clonotype. The chain joins TRBV9 to TRBJ2-3, with no clear D. The CDR3 covers 16 residues. The V and J ends lost 5 bases and 4 bases respectively, with 20 bases between them. Per germline, CDR1 SGDLS and CDR2 YYNGEE. The CDR3 DNA reads TGTGCCAGCAGACTAAATGACGGACCAACCCCAGATACGCAGTATTTT. It translates to CASRLNDGPTPDTQYF. Supplemented by reference TRBV9 and TRBJ2-3, the full variable domain reads DSGVTQTPKHLITATGQRVTLRCSPRSGDLSVYWYQQSLDQGLQFLIQYYNGEERAKGNILERFSAQQFPDLHSELNLSSLELGDSALYFCASRLNDGPTPDTQYFGPGTRLTVL.